The TCR beta chain described here comes from a study of CD8+ T cells in alopecia areata. Study-wide context: The study gave treated patients oral tofacitinib at 5 to 10 mg twice daily.

The sequencing template was cDNA reverse transcribed from extracted RNA. Generated by immunoSEQ multiplex PCR, the TCRdb table keeps only in-frame clones and is missing some. This sample carries about 220,000 clones, under 75% of them seen once, and the ten largest clones take 1.6%. Broader study findings: Affected lesional scalp, above all in alopecia totalis/universalis, was more clonal than normal scalp. Whereas mice showed it more clearly, TCR sharing across patients was murkier, possibly because of HLA.

Germline V gene lookup returns CDR1 ENHRY and CDR2 SYGVKD. CDR3 length: 13 residues. Unmatched junction bases numbered 1, after V lost 0 bases and J lost 6 bases. Treatment defined: oral pan-JAK inhibitor, 5-10 mg twice daily. Collected material from alopecia areata patients comprised lesional scalp punch biopsies and peripheral blood. This clone was picked up many times. What it binds is unknown. This specimen consisted of CD4+ T cells sorted from blood, obtained at week 4, from a patient treated with tofacitinib. The V call is TRBV10-3, the J call TRBJ1-1, with 7 bases fitting TRBD1. This receptor was obtained from a human donor with alopecia areata. The CDR3 DNA reads TGTGCCATCAGTGAGTCAGGGGGCCCTGAAGCTTTCTTT. Its protein product is CAISESGGPEAFF.